Listed below are T cell receptor beta chains from one sample, sequenced in a study of shared clonotypes between healthy human individuals. Sequencing was performed with immunoSEQ multiplex PCR; in TCRdb, only in-frame clones are kept and a portion is missing. The repertoire includes hundreds of thousands of clones, roughly 70% of them detected once, and around 1.6% sits in the top ten. Source material: memory CD4+ T cells sorted from blood. The receptor source for this set is a woman in her twenties or thirties in good health. The CDR3 runs from the conserved cysteine through the conserved F or W. A D gene is named only where the DNA matches it firmly. Clone size is not always given. Where it is, it says once, few, many or a class for expanded clones.

abundance	j_gene	v_gene	d_gene	CDR3aa	CDR3nt
NA	TRBJ2-6	TRBV19	TRBD1	CASSLGDSLSGANVLTF	TGTGCCAGTAGCCTTGGGGACAGCCTCTCTGGGGCCAACGTCCTGACTTTC
NA	TRBJ2-1	TRBV4-2	TRBD2	CASSQDRLATENEQFF	TGTGCCAGCAGCCAAGATAGACTAGCGACCGAGAATGAGCAGTTCTTC
NA	TRBJ2-7	TRBV15	TRBD2	CATSREGAGAISEQYF	TGTGCCACCAGCAGAGAAGGAGCGGGAGCCATCTCCGAGCAGTACTTC
few	TRBJ1-1	TRBV21-1	NA	CASSKAGTEAFF	TGTGCCAGCAGCAAAGCGGGCACTGAAGCTTTCTTT
few	TRBJ2-5	TRBV5-1	NA	CASSLAQGLMALQETQYF	TGCGCCAGCAGCTTGGCCCAGGGTCTTATGGCGCTCCAAGAGACCCAGTACTTC
NA	TRBJ1-5	TRBV28	NA	CASSFSPPVNQPQHF	TGTGCCAGCAGTTTCTCCCCGCCAGTAAATCAGCCCCAGCATTTT
few	TRBJ2-5	TRBV7-9	NA	CASSTDLQETQYF	TGTGCCAGCAGCACGGACCTACAAGAGACCCAGTACTTC
NA	TRBJ2-1	TRBV19	TRBD2	CASTRAGGSIVEQFF	TGTGCCAGTACGCGGGCGGGAGGGTCGATTGTTGAGCAGTTCTTC
NA	TRBJ2-3	TRBV2	TRBD2	CASSEGASGRPDTQYF	TGTGCCAGCAGTGAAGGTGCTAGCGGGAGACCAGATACGCAGTATTTT
NA	TRBJ2-1	TRBV14	NA	CASSPHWSSYNEQFF	TGTGCCAGCAGCCCACACTGGAGCTCCTACAATGAGCAGTTCTTC
NA	TRBJ2-3	TRBV11-3	TRBD2	CASSLTAGDVDTQYF	TGTGCCAGCAGCTTAACAGCGGGAGACGTAGATACGCAGTATTTT